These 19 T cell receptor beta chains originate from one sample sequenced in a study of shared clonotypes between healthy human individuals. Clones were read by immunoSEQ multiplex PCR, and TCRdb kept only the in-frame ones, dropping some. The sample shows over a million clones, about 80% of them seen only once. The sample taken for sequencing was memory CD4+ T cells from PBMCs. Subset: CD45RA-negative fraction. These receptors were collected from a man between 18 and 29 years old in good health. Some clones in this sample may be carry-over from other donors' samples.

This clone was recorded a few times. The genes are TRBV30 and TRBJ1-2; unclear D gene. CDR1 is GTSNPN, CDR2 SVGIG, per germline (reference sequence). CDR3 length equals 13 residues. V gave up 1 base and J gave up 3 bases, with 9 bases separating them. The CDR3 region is CAWSARTDYGYTF. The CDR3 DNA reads TGTGCCTGGAGTGCCCGAACAGACTATGGCTACACCTTC. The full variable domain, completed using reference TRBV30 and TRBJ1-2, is SQTIHQWPATLVQPVGSPLSLECTVEGTSNPNLYWYRQAAGRGLQLLFYSVGIGQISSEVPQNLSASRPQDRQFILSSKKLLLSDSGFYLCAWSARTDYGYTFGSGTRLTVV.

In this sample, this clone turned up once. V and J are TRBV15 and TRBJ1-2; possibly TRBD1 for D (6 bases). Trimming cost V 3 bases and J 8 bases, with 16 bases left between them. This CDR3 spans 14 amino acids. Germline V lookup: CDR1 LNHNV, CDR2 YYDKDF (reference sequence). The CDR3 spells CATSSGTGPGGYTF. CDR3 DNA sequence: TGTGCCACCAGCAGTGGAACAGGGCCAGGAGGCTACACCTTC.

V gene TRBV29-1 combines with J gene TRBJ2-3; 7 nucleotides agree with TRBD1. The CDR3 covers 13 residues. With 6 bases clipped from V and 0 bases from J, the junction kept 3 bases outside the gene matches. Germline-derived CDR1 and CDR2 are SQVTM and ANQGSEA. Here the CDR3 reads CSVQTGSTDTQYF. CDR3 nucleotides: TGCAGCGTCCAGACAGGGAGCACAGATACGCAGTATTTT.

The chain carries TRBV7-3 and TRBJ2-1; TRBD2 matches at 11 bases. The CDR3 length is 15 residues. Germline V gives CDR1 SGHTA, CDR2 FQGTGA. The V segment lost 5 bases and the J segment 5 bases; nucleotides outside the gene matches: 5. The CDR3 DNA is TGTGCCAGCAGCGCGAGACTAGCGGGAAACAATGAGCAGTTCTTC. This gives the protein CASSARLAGNNEQFF.

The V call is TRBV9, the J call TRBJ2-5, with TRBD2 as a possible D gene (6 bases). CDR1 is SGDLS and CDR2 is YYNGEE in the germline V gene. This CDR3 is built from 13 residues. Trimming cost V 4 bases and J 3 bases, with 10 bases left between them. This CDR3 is CASSLSGEETQYF. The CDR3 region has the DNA TGTGCCAGCAGCCTATCGGGGGAAGAGACCCAGTACTTC.

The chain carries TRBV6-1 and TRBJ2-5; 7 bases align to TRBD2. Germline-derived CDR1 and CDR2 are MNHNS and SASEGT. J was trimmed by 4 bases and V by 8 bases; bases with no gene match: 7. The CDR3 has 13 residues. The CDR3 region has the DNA TGTGCCAGCGTGGGGGGGTCGGGAGAGACCCAGTACTTC. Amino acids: CASVGGSGETQYF.

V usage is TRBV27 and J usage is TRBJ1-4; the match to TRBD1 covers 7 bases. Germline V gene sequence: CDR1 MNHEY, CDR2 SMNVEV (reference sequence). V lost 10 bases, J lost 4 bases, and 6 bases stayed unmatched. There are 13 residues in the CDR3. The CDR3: CAMIQGHNEKLFF. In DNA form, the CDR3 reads TGTGCCATGATACAGGGGCATAATGAAAAACTGTTTTTT. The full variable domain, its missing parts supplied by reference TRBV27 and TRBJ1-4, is EAQVTQNPRYLITVTGKKLTVTCSQNMNHEYMSWYRQDPGLGLRQIYYSMNVEVTDKGDVPEGYKVSRKEKRNFPLILESPSPNQTSLYFCAMIQGHNEKLFFGSGTQLSVL.

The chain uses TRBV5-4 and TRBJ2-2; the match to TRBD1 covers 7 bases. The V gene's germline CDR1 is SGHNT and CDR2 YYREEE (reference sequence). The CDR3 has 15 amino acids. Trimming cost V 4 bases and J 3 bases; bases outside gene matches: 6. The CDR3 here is CASSEQGLHTGELFF. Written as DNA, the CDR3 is TGTGCCAGCAGCGAACAGGGGCTCCACACCGGGGAGCTGTTTTTT. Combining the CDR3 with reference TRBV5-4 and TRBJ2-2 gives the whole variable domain ETGVTQSPTHLIKTRGQQVTLRCSSQSGHNTVSWYQQALGQGPQFIFQYYREEENGRGNFPPRFSGLQFPNYSSELNVNALELDDSALYLCASSEQGLHTGELFFGEGSRLTVL.

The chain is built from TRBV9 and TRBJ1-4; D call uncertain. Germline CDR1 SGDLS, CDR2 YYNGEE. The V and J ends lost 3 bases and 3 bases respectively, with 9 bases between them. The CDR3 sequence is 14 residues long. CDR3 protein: CASSAGAANEKLFF. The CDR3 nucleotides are TGTGCCAGCAGCGCGGGAGCGGCTAATGAAAAACTGTTTTTT.

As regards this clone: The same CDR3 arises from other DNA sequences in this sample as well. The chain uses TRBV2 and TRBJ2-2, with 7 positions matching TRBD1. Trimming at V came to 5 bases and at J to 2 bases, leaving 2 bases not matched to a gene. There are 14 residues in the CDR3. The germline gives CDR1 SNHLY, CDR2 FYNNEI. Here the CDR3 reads CASSRDRNTGELFF. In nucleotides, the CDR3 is TGTGCCAGCAGTCGGGACAGAAACACCGGGGAGCTGTTTTTT.

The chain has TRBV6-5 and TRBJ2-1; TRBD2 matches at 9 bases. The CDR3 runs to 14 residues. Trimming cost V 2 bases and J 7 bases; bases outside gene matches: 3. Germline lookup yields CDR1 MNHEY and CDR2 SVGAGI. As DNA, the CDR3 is TGTGCCAGCAGTTACGAGCGGGAGGAGAATGAGCAGTTCTTC. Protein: CASSYEREENEQFF.

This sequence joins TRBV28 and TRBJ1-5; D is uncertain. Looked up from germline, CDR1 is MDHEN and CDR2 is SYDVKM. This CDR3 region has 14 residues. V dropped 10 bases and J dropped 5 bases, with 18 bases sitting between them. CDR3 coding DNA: TGTGCCACCACAAAGGTGGGGTCCGATCAGCCCCAGCATTTT. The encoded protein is CATTKVGSDQPQHF.

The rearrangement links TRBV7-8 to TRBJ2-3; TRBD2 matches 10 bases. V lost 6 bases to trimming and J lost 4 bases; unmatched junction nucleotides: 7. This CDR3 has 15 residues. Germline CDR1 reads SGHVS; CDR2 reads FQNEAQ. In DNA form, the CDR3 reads TGTGCCAGCAGTTGGAGCGGGAGGGCCTCAGATACGCAGTATTTT. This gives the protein CASSWSGRASDTQYF.

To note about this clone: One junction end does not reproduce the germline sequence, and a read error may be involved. DNA of the CDR3: TGTGCCAGCAGCTTACAAGGCACAGGGAACTATGACTACACCTTC. It is translated as CASSLQGTGNYDYTF. The chain links TRBV7-3 to TRBJ1-2, with D tentatively TRBD1 (6 bases). Germline values: CDR1 SGHTA, CDR2 FQGTGA. This CDR3 spans 15 amino acids. The entire variable domain, with the rest obtained from reference TRBV7-3 and TRBJ1-2, is as follows: GAGVSQTPSNKVTEKGKYVELRCDPISGHTALYWYRQSLGQGPEFLIYFQGTGAADDSGLPNDRFFAVRPEGSVSTLKIQRTERGDSAVYLCASSLQGTGNYDYTFGSGTRLTVV.

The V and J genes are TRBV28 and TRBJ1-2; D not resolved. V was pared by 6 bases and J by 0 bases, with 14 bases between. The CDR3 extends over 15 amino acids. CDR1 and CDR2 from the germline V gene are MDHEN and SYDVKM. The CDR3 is CASRVGPGANYGYTF. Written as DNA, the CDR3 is TGTGCCAGCAGAGTAGGGCCGGGAGCTAACTATGGCTACACCTTC.

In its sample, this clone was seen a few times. The CDR3 reads CASSPGQGAIIYEQYF. The CDR3 DNA sequence: TGTGCCAGCAGCCCTGGACAGGGGGCGATCATCTACGAGCAGTACTTC. This chain links TRBV5-8 with TRBJ2-7; 11 bases fit TRBD1. The CDR3 loop spans 16 amino acids. Germline V gene lookup returns CDR1 SGHTS and CDR2 YDEGEE. J was trimmed by 3 bases and V by 4 bases; bases with no gene match: 9.

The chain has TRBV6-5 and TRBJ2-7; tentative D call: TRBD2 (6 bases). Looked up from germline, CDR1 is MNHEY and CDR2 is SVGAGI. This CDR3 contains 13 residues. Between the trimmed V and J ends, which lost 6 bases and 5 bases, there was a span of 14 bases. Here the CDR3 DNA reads TGTGCCAGCAGATCCCCGGGGGTGAACGAGCAGTACTTC. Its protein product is CASRSPGVNEQYF.

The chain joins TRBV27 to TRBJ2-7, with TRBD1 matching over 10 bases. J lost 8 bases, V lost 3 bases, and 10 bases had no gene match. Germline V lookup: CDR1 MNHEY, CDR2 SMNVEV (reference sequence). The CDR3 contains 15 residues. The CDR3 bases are TGTGCCAGCAGTTTTTCTTGGGACAGGGGTGGTAAGCAGTACTTC. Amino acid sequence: CASSFSWDRGGKQYF.

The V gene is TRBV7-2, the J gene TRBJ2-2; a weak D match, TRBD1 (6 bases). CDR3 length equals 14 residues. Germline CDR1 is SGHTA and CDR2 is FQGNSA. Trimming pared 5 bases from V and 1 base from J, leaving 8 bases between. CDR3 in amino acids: CASSLGQNTGELFF. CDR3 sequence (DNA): TGTGCCAGCAGCCTGGGACAGAACACCGGGGAGCTGTTTTTT.